This T cell receptor (beta chain) comes out of a study of T cell responses to AZD1222 COVID-19 vaccine. Study results and limitations: Regions left unmutated in variants are reportedly the target of nearly half of spike-specific TCRs. After the peak T cell response, and only then, were repertoires sampled. Females outnumbered males among donors, who were mostly white British; clonal diversity was possibly underestimated.

The V gene lost 6 bases and the J gene lost 0 bases, with 18 bases spanning the gap. This CDR3 comprises 16 residues. Germline CDR1 MDHEN, CDR2 SYDVKM. Generated by immunoSEQ multiplex PCR, the TCRdb table keeps only in-frame clones and is missing some. The profile covers 120,000 or so clones, with about 91% appearing a single time and roughly 5% taken by the ten largest. As concerns this clone: Its specificity is unknown.

The V and J genes are TRBV28 and TRBJ2-7; D tentatively fits TRBD1 or TRBD2 (5 bases each). The receptor comes from an adult in good health. Material: peripheral blood, obtained on day 0 of AZD1222 vaccination. DNA of the CDR3: TGTGCCAGCAGCGAATTCGGGACGGCCCGCTCCTACGAGCAGTACTTC. It encodes CASSEFGTARSYEQYF.